The clone carrying this TCR beta chain was counted ten times or more. This sample was included in a study of blood T cells in healthy people across ages. Donation came from healthy Caucasian individuals in Russia who were aged roughly 6 to 95. Total RNA amounts of at least 5.5 micrograms were extracted per sample. A second about 6 to 12 cycle PCR used barcoded and J-beta primers. The template-switch adaptor was a 5' adaptor with 12 random nucleotides. It tagged each cDNA molecule. TCRdb analysed the 5' RACE reads with MiXCR anew, one entry per CDR3 protein. Among roughly 1,700,000 distinct CDR3 sequences, about 28% were seen once, and the ten largest hold 7% to 9%. This CDR3 region has 14 residues. Germline V gene lookup returns CDR1 SGDLS and CDR2 YYNGEE. V was shortened by 1 base and J by 6 bases, with 11 bases between the two germline ends.

The TCR sequence derives from a woman in her twenties or thirties in good health. The specimen was blood. This chain connects TRBV9 to TRBJ2-1; no reliable D call. CDR3 region: CASSVKATPNEQFF. Written as DNA, the CDR3 is TGTGCCAGCAGCGTAAAGGCGACCCCCAATGAGCAGTTCTTC. Together with reference TRBV9 and TRBJ2-1, the CDR3 gives the full variable domain: DSGVTQTPKHLITATGQRVTLRCSPRSGDLSVYWYQQSLDQGLQFLIQYYNGEERAKGNILERFSAQQFPDLHSELNLSSLELGDSALYFCASSVKATPNEQFFGPGTRLTVL.